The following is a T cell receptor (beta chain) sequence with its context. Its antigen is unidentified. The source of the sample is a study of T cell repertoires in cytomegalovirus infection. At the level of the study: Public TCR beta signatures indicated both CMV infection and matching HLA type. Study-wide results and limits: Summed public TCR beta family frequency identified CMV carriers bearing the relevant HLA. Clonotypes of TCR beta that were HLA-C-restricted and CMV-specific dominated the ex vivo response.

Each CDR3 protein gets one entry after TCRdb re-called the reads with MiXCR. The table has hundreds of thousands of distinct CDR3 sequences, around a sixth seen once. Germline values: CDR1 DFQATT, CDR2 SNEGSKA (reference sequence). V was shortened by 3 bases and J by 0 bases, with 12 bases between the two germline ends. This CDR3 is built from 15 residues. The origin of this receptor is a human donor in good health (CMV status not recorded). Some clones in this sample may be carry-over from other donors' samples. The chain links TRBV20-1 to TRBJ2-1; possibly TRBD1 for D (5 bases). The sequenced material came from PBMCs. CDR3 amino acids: CSASPAGPSYNEQFF. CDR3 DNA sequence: TGCAGTGCTAGCCCCGCAGGGCCCTCCTACAATGAGCAGTTCTTC.